One and the same sample provided the 13 T cell receptor beta chains below, sequenced in a study of blood T cells in healthy people across ages. Through a sample-barcoded 5' primer and a J-beta primer mix, a second PCR was run for about 6 to 12 cycles. From the 5' RACE reads, TCRdb called clonotypes with MiXCR, one entry per CDR3 protein. Among some 930,000 distinct CDR3 sequences, 25% to 30% were seen once, and the ten largest hold about a tenth. The same sample was also used in a study of T cells of mothers and their children.

Sequenced material: blood. The receptors stem from a woman between 40 and 55 years old in good health.

Details on this clonotype: Being one base from a much bigger clone, this may be a read error. The rearrangement links TRBV29-1 to TRBJ2-1; TRBD2 matches at 9 bases. CDR1 SQVTM and CDR2 ANQGSEA come from the germline V gene. The length of the CDR3 is 14 residues. CDR3 region: CGGRGSGGTTEQFF. Written as DNA, the CDR3 is TGCGGCGGGAGGGGAAGCGGGGGGACGACGGAGCAGTTCTTC.

This clonotype was observed a few times. The CDR3 carries no conserved terminal phenylalanine or tryptophan, so it likely arises from a read error. The chain employs TRBV28 and TRBJ2-4; D is ambiguous. This CDR3 is built from 15 residues. With 6 bases removed from V and 0 bases from J, the gap between germline ends came to 12 bases. Germline V gene sequence: CDR1 MDHEN, CDR2 SYDVKM. The CDR3 loop is CASSPEKIAKNIQYL. The CDR3 DNA sequence: TGTGCCAGCAGCCCTGAAAAAATAGCCAAAAACATTCAGTACCTC.

This clonotype was observed a handful of times. CDR3 sequence: CASSYWEDLYF. DNA for the CDR3: TGTGCCAGCAGTTACTGGGAAGACCTGTACTTC. The rearrangement links TRBV6-2 or TRBV6-3 to TRBJ2-5; D gene uncertain. Trimming stripped 1 base from V and 13 bases from J, with 10 bases between. The germline gives CDR1 MNHEY, CDR2 SVGEGT. There are 11 residues in the CDR3.

This clonotype has ten or more counts. This chain joins TRBV12-3 or TRBV12-4 and TRBJ2-7, with D possibly TRBD1 on 6 matching bases. Trimming cost V 5 bases and J 4 bases, with 9 bases left between them. There are 12 residues in the CDR3. The CDR3 DNA sequence: TGTGCCAGCAGTCCAGGACAGTACGAGCAGTACTTC. The encoded protein is CASSPGQYEQYF.

The rearrangement uses TRBV7-9 and TRBJ2-5; D might be TRBD1 or TRBD2, each matching 6 bases. CDR3 size: 12 residues. Trimming pared 6 bases from V and 9 bases from J, leaving 14 bases between. Germline CDR1 SEHNR, CDR2 FQNEAQ (reference sequence). The DNA of the CDR3 is TGTGCCAGCAGTTCGGGGGCAAGGGCCCAGTACTTC. Translating it yields CASSSGARAQYF. Drawing the rest from reference TRBV7-9 and TRBJ2-5, the complete variable domain is DTGVSQNPRHKITKRGQNVTFRCDPISEHNRLYWYRQTLGQGPEFLTYFQNEAQLEKSRLLSDRFSAERPKGSFSTLEIQRTEQGDSAMYLCASSSGARAQYFGPGTRLLVL.

This chain links TRBV20-1 with TRBJ2-4; unclear D gene. Germline CDR1 reads DFQATT; CDR2 reads SNEGSKA (reference sequence). The CDR3 loop spans 13 amino acids. V was clipped by 7 bases and J by 1 base, with 11 bases between them. In DNA, the CDR3 is TGCAGTGGCCGAACAGAGGCCAAAAACATTCAGTACTTC. Translating gives CSGRTEAKNIQYF.

The chain joins TRBV4-3 to TRBJ2-2; 8 positions agree with TRBD1. V was pared by 3 bases and J by 4 bases, with 10 bases of the junction left unmatched. The CDR3 contains 17 residues. Germline CDR1 LGHNA, CDR2 YSLEER. This CDR3 reads CASSHPTGQGTTGELFF. The CDR3 DNA sequence: TGCGCCAGCAGCCACCCGACCGGACAGGGCACCACCGGGGAGCTGTTTTTT.

This clonotype was recorded a few times. This chain uses TRBV7-9 with TRBJ1-2, with 9 nucleotides matching TRBD1. This CDR3 spans 11 amino acids. Germline assignment: CDR1 SEHNR and CDR2 FQNEAQ (reference sequence). V was pared by 5 bases and J by 13 bases, with 5 bases of the junction left unmatched. DNA of the CDR3: TGTGCCAGCAGCCAAGGACAGGGGCTCACCTTC. Its translation: CASSQGQGLTF. The full variable domain, with the rest looked up from reference TRBV7-9 and TRBJ1-2, is DTGVSQNPRHKITKRGQNVTFRCDPISEHNRLYWYRQTLGQGPEFLTYFQNEAQLEKSRLLSDRFSAERPKGSFSTLEIQRTEQGDSAMYLCASSQGQGLTFGSGTRLTVV.

Ten or more counts support this clonotype. This chain joins TRBV5-6 and TRBJ2-1; D gene unclear. Trimming removed 0 bases at V and 10 bases at J, with 5 bases between. The length of the CDR3 is 11 residues. Germline CDR1 is SGHDT and CDR2 is YYEEEE. CDR3: CASSLGAEQFF. CDR3 bases: TGTGCCAGCAGCTTGGGGGCGGAGCAGTTCTTC.

This clonotype occurred a few times. The chain has TRBV9 and TRBJ1-6, with D unresolved. The V end lost 0 bases, the J end lost 5 bases, and 9 bases lay between the germline ends. This CDR3 comprises 15 residues. Germline V gene sequence: CDR1 SGDLS, CDR2 YYNGEE. The CDR3 DNA follows: TGTGCCAGCAGCGTAGACCAATGGGATAATTCACCCCTCCACTTT. Translated: CASSVDQWDNSPLHF.

On this clonotype: One junction end does not reproduce the germline sequence, and a read error may be involved. V gene TRBV6-4 combines with J gene TRBJ1-1; maybe TRBD1 (6 bases). This CDR3 has 13 amino acids. CDR1 MRHNA and CDR2 SNTAGT come from the germline V gene. CDR3 in amino acids: CASSENWDTEAFF. DNA of the CDR3: TGTGCCAGCAGTGAAAATTGGGACACTGAAGCTTTCTTC.

The chain has TRBV5-1 and TRBJ2-7, with TRBD1 matching 9 bases. The V gene's germline CDR1 is SGHRS and CDR2 YFSETQ. The CDR3 has 15 amino acids. Trimming at V came to 5 bases and at J to 1 base, leaving 7 bases not matched to a gene. The CDR3 sequence is CASRQPGQGSYEQYF. The CDR3 bases are TGCGCCAGCAGACAGCCGGGACAGGGTTCCTACGAGCAGTACTTC.

This clonotype appeared once. The chain uses TRBV18 and TRBJ1-1, with TRBD1 matching over 7 bases. The V gene end was trimmed by 2 bases and the J gene end by 4 bases; junction bases not matched to a gene: 4. This CDR3 contains 14 residues. The V gene's germline CDR1 is KGHSH and CDR2 LQKENI. DNA of the CDR3: TGTGCCAGCTCACCAGGGACAGTTACCACTGAAGCTTTCTTT. Encoded protein: CASSPGTVTTEAFF.